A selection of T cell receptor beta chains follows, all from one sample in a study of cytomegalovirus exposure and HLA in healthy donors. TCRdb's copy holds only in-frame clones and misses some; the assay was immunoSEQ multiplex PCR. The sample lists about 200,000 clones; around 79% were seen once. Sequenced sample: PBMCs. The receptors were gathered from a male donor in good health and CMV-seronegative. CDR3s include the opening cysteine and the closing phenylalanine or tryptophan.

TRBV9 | CASSVDVTPNGGYTF
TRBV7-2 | CASSSAGIESEQYF
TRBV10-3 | CAISEIAGSYEQYF
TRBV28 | CASSPYRPNTEAFF
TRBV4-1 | CASSPGTGRIFYEQYF
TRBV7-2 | CASSLQSTDTQYF
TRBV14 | CASSLRQGAYEQYF
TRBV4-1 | CASRLGQGGPDTQYF
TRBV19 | CASSILPGQGAYEQYF
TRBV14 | CASSQASGRRNEQFF
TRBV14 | CASSQEVRRNNSYEQYF
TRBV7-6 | CPNRADYGYTF
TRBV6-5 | CASRVSGSKQFF
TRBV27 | CASSFAGGAYEQYF
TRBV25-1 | CASSEYSEGNYGYTF
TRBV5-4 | CASSLGGRDNEQFF
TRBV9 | CASSQRQGETQYF
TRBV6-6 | CASSDSLYGYTF
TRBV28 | CASTPGQGGEKLFF
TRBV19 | CASSIEQGPNQPQHF
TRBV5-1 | CASSRGESETQYF
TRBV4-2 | CASSQAMDRVYF
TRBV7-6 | CASSPERTGSGNTIYF
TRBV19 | CASSIQPTGWGLDTQYF
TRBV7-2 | CASSLTPSGQINQPQHF
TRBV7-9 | CASNAGGQATNEKLFF
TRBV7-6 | CASSLRLTGKITDTQYF
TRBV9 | CASSVTGRTDTQYF
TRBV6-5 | CASSLSGGRDQPQHF
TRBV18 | CASSPTSNPHTDTQYF
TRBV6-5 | CASGQAAGYTF
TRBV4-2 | CASSQKTGPLNYGYTF
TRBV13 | CASSHRPGKREGAFF
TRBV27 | CASSLSVGQIQETQYF
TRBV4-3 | CASSPPGQPYNEQFF
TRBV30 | CAWAVFGGGYTF
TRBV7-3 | CASSSYRGSGELFF
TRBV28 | CASRPRGAGPSSPLHF
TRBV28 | CASRDRGSEKLFF
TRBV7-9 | CASSFSPGHPFYEQYF
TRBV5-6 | CASSWGQRVNSPLHF
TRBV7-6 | CASRPDRASSYEQYF
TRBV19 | CASTFQSDRGETNEKLFF
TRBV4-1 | CASNPTGNTEAFF
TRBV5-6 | CASSLEGGRGIGELFF
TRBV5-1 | CASSPGQGLNEQYF
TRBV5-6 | CASSPTGTVPTDF
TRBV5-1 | CASAVTGLQEKLFF
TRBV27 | CASSGGANPGYNEQFF
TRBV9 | CASSVAYSRESGANVLTF
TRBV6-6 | CASSYLGHRSYEQYF
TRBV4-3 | CASSQSTEIYEQYF
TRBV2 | CASSNSLLAGGRNEQFF
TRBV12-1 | CASSAREYTGELFF
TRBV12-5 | CASGLSPDREAFF
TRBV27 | CASSLFRGGIDEQFF
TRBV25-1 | CASSEGGSYNSPLHF